One TCR beta chain is described in this entry. The antigen remains undetermined. These data come from a study of cytomegalovirus exposure and HLA in healthy donors. Measured with immunoSEQ multiplex PCR; TCRdb has only the in-frame clones, and not every one. The data contain under 130,000 clones, about 88% of them singletons. Trimming removed 0 bases from V and 3 bases from J; junction bases left unmatched: 1. This CDR3 contains 14 residues. Germline V gene lookup returns CDR1 KGHSH and CDR2 LQKENI. The study's findings and limits: According to a subsequent analysis, TCR clusters identified in the first cohort showed a tendency to co-occur across the approximately 120 validation repertoires. For cytomegalovirus status, the classifier reportedly gave diagnoses with high specificity and sensitivity.

The rearrangement uses TRBV18 and TRBJ2-7, with 8 bases identical to TRBD2. The specimen sequenced was PBMCs. The sequence was obtained from a woman younger than 30 in good health and CMV-seropositive. The CDR3 DNA follows: TGTGCCAGCTCACCACCAGGGACTAGCTACGAGCAGTACTTC. Translating gives CASSPPGTSYEQYF.